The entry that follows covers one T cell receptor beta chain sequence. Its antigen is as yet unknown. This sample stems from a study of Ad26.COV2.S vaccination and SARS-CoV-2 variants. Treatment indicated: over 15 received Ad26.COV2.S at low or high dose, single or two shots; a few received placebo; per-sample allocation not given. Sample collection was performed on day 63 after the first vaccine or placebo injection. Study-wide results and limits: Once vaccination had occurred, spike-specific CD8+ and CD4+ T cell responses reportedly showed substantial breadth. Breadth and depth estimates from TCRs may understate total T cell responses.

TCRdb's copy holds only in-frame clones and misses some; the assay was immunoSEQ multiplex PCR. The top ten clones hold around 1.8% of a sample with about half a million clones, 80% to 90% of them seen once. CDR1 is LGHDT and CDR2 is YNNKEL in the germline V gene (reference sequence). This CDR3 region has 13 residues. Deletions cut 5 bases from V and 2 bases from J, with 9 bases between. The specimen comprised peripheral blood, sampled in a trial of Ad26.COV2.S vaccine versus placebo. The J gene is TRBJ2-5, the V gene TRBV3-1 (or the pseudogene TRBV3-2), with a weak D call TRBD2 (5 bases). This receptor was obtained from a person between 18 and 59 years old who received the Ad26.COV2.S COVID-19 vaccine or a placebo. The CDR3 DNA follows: TGTGCCAGCAGCATACGGGGTCAAGAGACCCAGTACTTC. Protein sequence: CASSIRGQETQYF.